These 8 T cell receptor beta chains originate from one sample sequenced in a study of blood T cell repertoires in COVID-19. The assay was immunoSEQ multiplex PCR, and TCRdb's table has in-frame clones only and misses some. The sample includes 380,000 or so clones, about 80% seen only once; the top ten take around 1.1%. The specimen sequenced was peripheral blood. The receptor set was obtained from a human donor with acute or convalescent COVID-19. The donor label of this sample is uncertain.

The genes are TRBV4-1 and TRBJ1-5; D might be TRBD1 (5 bases). CDR3 length: 14 amino acids. Germline loops: CDR1 MGHRA, CDR2 YSYEKL. V was shortened by 1 base and J by 4 bases, with 8 bases between the two germline ends. CDR3 sequence: CASSQGTHNQPQHF. The CDR3 DNA sequence: TGCGCCAGCAGCCAAGGGACACATAATCAGCCCCAGCATTTT.

The rearrangement links TRBV27 to TRBJ2-2, with 13 bases lining up with TRBD2. V trimming: 9 bases; J trimming: 3 bases; junction bases outside the gene matches: 4. Germline V gene data show CDR1 as MNHEY and CDR2 as SMNVEV (reference sequence). This CDR3 is built from 15 residues. The CDR3 bases are TGTGCCAGTACGGGACTAGCGGGATACACCGGGGAGCTGTTTTTT. Translation gives CASTGLAGYTGELFF.

The chain couples TRBV6-5 to TRBJ2-7; 11 bases map to TRBD2. Trimming took 3 bases from V and 7 from J; bases not matched to a gene: 8. The CDR3 runs to 15 residues. Germline V gives CDR1 MNHEY, CDR2 SVGAGI. Written as DNA, the CDR3 is TGTGCCAGCAGTTATTTACTAGCGGGGGTGGGGGAGCAGTACTTC. Translated, it gives CASSYLLAGVGEQYF.

This clone was observed once. This chain uses TRBV28 with TRBJ1-2; D remains ambiguous. V lost 8 bases, J lost 6 bases, and 25 bases lay in between. Per the germline V gene, CDR1 is MDHEN and CDR2 is SYDVKM. The CDR3 runs 16 residues. The CDR3 coding sequence is TGTGCCAGCTGCCCGGCGATGATTCGCGGTAGGCATGGCTACACCTTC. Translation gives CASCPAMIRGRHGYTF.

V and J are TRBV5-1 and TRBJ2-1; D not resolved. The V gene lost 0 bases and the J gene lost 4 bases, with 11 bases spanning the gap. Germline lookup yields CDR1 SGHRS and CDR2 YFSETQ. CDR3 length: 15 residues. The CDR3 loop reads CASSLAAGLYNEQFF. The CDR3 DNA sequence: TGCGCCAGCAGCTTGGCGGCAGGCCTTTACAATGAGCAGTTCTTC.

The chain employs TRBV5-1 and TRBJ1-1; 9 nucleotides line up with TRBD1. This CDR3 has 18 amino acids. V shed 0 bases and J 3 bases; nucleotides not matched to a gene: 12. Germline V gene sequence: CDR1 SGHRS, CDR2 YFSETQ. The CDR3 DNA reads as TGCGCCAGCAGCTTGGGGGGCTACAGGGGGCTTTCGCACACTGAAGCTTTCTTT. Its protein product is CASSLGGYRGLSHTEAFF.

This clone was found a few times. It is unclear where the CDR3 begins or ends on the DNA, so no DNA is shown, and the CDR3 is as TCRdb lists it. This rearrangement joins TRBV5-5 to TRBJ2-1; TRBD1 was called by the table and not checked on the DNA. Looked up from germline, CDR1 is SGHKS and CDR2 is YYEKEE (reference sequence). The CDR3 has 15 residues if both end residues are counted. This chain's CDR3 is CASSFGSGQFNEQFF.

This chain joins TRBV19 and TRBJ2-3; TRBD2 is a possible D gene (6 bases). V lost 5 bases and J 0 bases, leaving 24 bases between the germline ends. The CDR3 spans 19 residues. The V gene's germline CDR1 is LNHDA and CDR2 SQIVND (reference sequence). This chain's CDR3 is CASSQPGLNPFNSTDTQYF. CDR3 DNA: TGTGCCAGTAGTCAACCGGGACTCAACCCGTTTAACAGCACAGATACGCAGTATTTT.